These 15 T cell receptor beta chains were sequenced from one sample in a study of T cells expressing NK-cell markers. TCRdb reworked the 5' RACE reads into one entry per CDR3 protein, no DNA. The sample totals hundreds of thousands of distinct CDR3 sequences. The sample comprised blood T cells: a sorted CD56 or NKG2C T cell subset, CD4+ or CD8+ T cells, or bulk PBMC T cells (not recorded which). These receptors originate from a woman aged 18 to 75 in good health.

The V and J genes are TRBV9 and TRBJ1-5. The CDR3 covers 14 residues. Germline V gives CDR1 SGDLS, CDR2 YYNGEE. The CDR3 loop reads CASSSDVGNQPQHF.

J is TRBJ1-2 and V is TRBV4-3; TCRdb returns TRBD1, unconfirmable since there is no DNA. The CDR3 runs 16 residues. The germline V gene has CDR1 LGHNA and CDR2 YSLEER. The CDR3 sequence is CASSQDRRDRDYGYTF.

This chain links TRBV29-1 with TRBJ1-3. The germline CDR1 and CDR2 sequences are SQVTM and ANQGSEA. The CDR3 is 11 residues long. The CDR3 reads CSVETGNTIYF.

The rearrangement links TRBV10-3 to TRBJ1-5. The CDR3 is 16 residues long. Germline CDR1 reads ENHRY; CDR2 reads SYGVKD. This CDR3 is CAIRDPDSHSNQPQHF.

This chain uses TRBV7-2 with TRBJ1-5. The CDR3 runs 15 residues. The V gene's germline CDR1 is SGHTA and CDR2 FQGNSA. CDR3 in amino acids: CASSPQALPNQPQHF.

The chain's CDR3 is CSATYLNTEAFF. The rearrangement links TRBV20-1 to TRBJ1-1. The CDR3 consists of 12 residues. The germline CDR1 and CDR2 sequences are DFQATT and SNEGSKA (reference sequence).

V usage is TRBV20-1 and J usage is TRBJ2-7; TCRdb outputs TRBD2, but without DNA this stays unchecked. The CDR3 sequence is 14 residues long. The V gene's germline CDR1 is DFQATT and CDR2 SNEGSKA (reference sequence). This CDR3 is CSAAGLALPYEQYF.

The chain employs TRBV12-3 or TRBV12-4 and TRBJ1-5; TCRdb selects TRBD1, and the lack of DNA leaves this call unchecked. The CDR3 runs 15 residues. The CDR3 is CASSTIQGAAQPQHF.

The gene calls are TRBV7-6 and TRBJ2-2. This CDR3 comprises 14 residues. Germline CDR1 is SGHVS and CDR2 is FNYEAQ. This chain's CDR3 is CASSFTVVTGELFF. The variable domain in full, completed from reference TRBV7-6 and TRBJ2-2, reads GAGVSQSPRYKVTKRGQDVALRCDPISGHVSLYWYRQALGQGPEFLTYFNYEAQQDKSGLPNDRFSAERPEGSISTLTIQRTEQRDSAMYRCASSFTVVTGELFFGEGSRLTVL.

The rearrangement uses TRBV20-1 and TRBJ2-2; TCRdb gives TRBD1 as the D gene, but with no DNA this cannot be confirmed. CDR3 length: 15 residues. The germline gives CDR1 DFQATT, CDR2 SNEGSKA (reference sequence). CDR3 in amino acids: CSARRSARGTGELFF.

The CDR3 reads CSASVRNTEAFF. This sequence joins TRBV20-1 and TRBJ1-1. Germline values: CDR1 DFQATT, CDR2 SNEGSKA (reference sequence). The CDR3 totals 12 residues.

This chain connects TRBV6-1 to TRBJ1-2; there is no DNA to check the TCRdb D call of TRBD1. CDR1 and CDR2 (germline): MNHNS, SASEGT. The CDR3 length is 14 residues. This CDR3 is CASTRDSGNYGYTF.

The CDR3 sequence is CASSQGGLNYGYTF. This rearrangement joins TRBV4-1 to TRBJ1-2. Germline V gene sequence: CDR1 MGHRA, CDR2 YSYEKL. CDR3 length: 14 amino acids.

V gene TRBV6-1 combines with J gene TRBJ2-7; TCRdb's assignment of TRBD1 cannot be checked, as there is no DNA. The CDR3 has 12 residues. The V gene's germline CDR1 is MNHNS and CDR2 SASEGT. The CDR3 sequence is CASSEGAYEQYF.

CDR3 sequence reads: CASSPRRVAGGDSSYNEQFF. This chain joins TRBV4-2 and TRBJ2-1; TCRdb indicates TRBD2, and absent DNA this call remains unverified. Per germline, CDR1 LGHNA and CDR2 YNFKEQ. This CDR3 has 20 residues.